The source of this T cell receptor beta chain is a study of cytomegalovirus exposure and HLA in healthy donors. CDR1 is SGHAT and CDR2 is FQNNGV in the germline V gene. The CDR3 is made up of 14 amino acids. Trimming left V 4 bases short and J 3 bases short, with 9 bases between. Libraries were prepared by immunoSEQ multiplex PCR; TCRdb keeps only in-frame clonotypes and omits some of them. Found here are some 180,000 clones, roughly nine tenths of them singletons; the top ten hold about 7.7%. This receptor was obtained from a man aged 25-45 years in good health and CMV-seropositive. Sequencing used PBMCs. This rearrangement joins TRBV11-2 to TRBJ2-2; D is perhaps TRBD1 (6 bases). In nucleotides, the CDR3 is TGTGCCAGCAGCTCGGGACACTACACCGGGGAGCTGTTTTTT. Translating gives CASSSGHYTGELFF.